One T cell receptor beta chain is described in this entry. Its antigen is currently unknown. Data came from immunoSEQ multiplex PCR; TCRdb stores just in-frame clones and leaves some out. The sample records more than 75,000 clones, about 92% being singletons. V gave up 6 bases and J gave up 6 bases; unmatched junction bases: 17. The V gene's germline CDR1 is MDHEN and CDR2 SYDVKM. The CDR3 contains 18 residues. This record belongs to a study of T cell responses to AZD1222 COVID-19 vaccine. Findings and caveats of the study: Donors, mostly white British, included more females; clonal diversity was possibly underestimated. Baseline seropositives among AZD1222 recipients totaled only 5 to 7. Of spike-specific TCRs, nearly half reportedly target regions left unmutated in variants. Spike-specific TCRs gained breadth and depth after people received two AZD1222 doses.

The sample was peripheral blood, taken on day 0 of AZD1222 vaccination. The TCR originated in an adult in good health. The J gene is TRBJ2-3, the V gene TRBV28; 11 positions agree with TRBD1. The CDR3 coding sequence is TGTGCCAGCAGCAAACGCAAAATCAACCGGGACAGGGGGGATACGCAGTATTTT. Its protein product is CASSKRKINRDRGDTQYF.